Presented here are 22 T cell receptor beta chains from one specimen sequenced in a study of early T cells in non-severe SARS-CoV-2 infection. TCRdb re-called the 5' RACE reads with MiXCR, one entry per CDR3 protein. In the table there are about 60,000 distinct CDR3 sequences, roughly 13% of which are singletons. The sequenced sample consisted of whole blood. The receptor source for this set is an adult who was a healthcare worker with PCR-confirmed SARS-CoV-2 infection or an uninfected control (not recorded which).

There are many counts of this clonotype. The CDR3 is CSVSRDRGRLEQFF. CDR3 DNA sequence: TGCAGCGTTTCCCGGGACAGGGGGCGGTTGGAGCAGTTCTTC. The chain uses TRBV29-1 and TRBJ2-1, with 12 bases identical to TRBD1. The V and J ends lost 5 bases and 10 bases, in that order; junction bases with no gene match: 9. The CDR3 is 14 residues long. The germline gives CDR1 SQVTM, CDR2 ANQGSEA.

This clonotype was observed at least ten times. The gene calls are TRBV5-1 and TRBJ2-3; no clear D gene. V was shortened by 1 base and J by 2 bases, with 11 bases between the two germline ends. Germline V CDR1 and CDR2: SGHRS, YFSETQ. The length of the CDR3 is 15 residues. DNA of the CDR3: TGCGCCAGCAGCTTGAGTACAGCCGTCACAGATACGCAGTATTTT. It is translated as CASSLSTAVTDTQYF.

This clonotype appeared a few times. This sequence joins TRBV5-1 and TRBJ2-7; tentatively, D is TRBD1 (5 bases). Germline V gene lookup returns CDR1 SGHRS and CDR2 YFSETQ. Trimming pared 2 bases from V and 3 bases from J, leaving 12 bases between. The CDR3 has 14 amino acids. In DNA form, the CDR3 reads TGCGCCAGCAGCTTCGACAGCGAGTACTACGAGCAGTACTTC. Amino acid sequence: CASSFDSEYYEQYF.

The chain couples TRBV13 to TRBJ1-4; TRBD1 agrees at 8 bases. V trimming: 4 bases; J trimming: 2 bases; junction bases outside the gene matches: 0. This CDR3 has 14 amino acids. Looked up from germline, CDR1 is PRHDT and CDR2 is FYEKMQ (reference sequence). The CDR3 nucleotides are TGTGCCAGCAGCTGGGACAGGACTAATGAAAAACTGTTTTTT. Translated: CASSWDRTNEKLFF.

The chain joins TRBV7-3 to TRBJ2-1; 8 bases fit TRBD1. V lost 0 bases, J lost 2 bases, and 0 bases stayed unmatched. The CDR3 has 15 amino acids. The germline V gene has CDR1 SGHTA and CDR2 FQGTGA. The CDR3 DNA reads TGTGCCAGCAGCTTAACGGACAGGGCCTACAATGAGCAGTTCTTC. Its protein is CASSLTDRAYNEQFF.

This clonotype has only a few counts. This rearrangement joins TRBV10-3 to TRBJ1-2; a possible D gene is TRBD1 (5 bases). The V end was cut by 0 bases, the J end by 4 bases, with 9 bases between. The germline V gene encodes CDR1 ENHRY and CDR2 SYGVKD. This CDR3 comprises 14 residues. The CDR3 is CAISESVGTYGYTF. CDR3 nucleotides: TGTGCCATCAGTGAGTCTGTGGGGACCTATGGCTACACCTTC.

The sample holds many counts of this clonotype. The genes are TRBV7-9 and TRBJ2-3, with 13 bases identical to TRBD2. The ends lost 7 bases at V and 6 bases at J; junction bases unmatched: 13. The CDR3 covers 17 residues. Germline V lookup: CDR1 SEHNR, CDR2 FQNEAQ (reference sequence). The CDR3 DNA sequence: TGTGCCAGCATCCTCGCGGGACTAGCGGGGTGGACCGATACGCAGTATTTT. It encodes CASILAGLAGWTDTQYF. The complete variable domain, with remaining parts taken from reference TRBV7-9 and TRBJ2-3, reads DTGVSQNPRHKITKRGQNVTFRCDPISEHNRLYWYRQTLGQGPEFLTYFQNEAQLEKSRLLSDRFSAERPKGSFSTLEIQRTEQGDSAMYLCASILAGLAGWTDTQYFGPGTRLTVL.

This clonotype showed up just once. Possible read error: a much larger clone is one base away. Here the CDR3 reads CASSYSTSGEREQYF. Here the CDR3 DNA reads TGTGCCAGCAGTTACTCCACCTCCGGGGAACGGGAGCAGTACTTC. The genes are TRBV6-5 and TRBJ2-7; D might be TRBD2 (5 bases). Trimming took off 0 bases at V and 7 bases at J, with 16 bases between the two ends. CDR1 and CDR2 (germline): MNHEY, SVGAGI. There are 15 residues in the CDR3.

This clonotype has more than one count but fewer than ten. The gene calls are TRBV28 and TRBJ1-2; TRBD1 agrees at 9 bases. With V trimmed by 5 bases and J by 14 bases, 15 bases remained unmatched. The CDR3 totals 14 residues. Germline CDR1 MDHEN, CDR2 SYDVKM. CDR3 coding DNA: TGTGCCAGCAGTGTACGACAGGGGGTGCATCGTATTACCTTC. Protein: CASSVRQGVHRITF.

This rearrangement joins TRBV9 to TRBJ2-2; D unclear. Germline CDR1 and CDR2: SGDLS and YYNGEE. The V end lost 3 bases, the J end lost 0 bases, and 3 bases lay between the germline ends. The CDR3 consists of 13 residues. The CDR3 region is CASSAANTGELFF. DNA for the CDR3: TGTGCCAGCAGCGCCGCGAACACCGGGGAGCTGTTTTTT.

The chain carries TRBV29-1 and TRBJ1-1, with TRBD1 as a possible D gene (6 bases). This CDR3 is built from 11 residues. The V end was cut by 2 bases, the J end by 11 bases, with 12 bases between. The germline V gene has CDR1 SQVTM and CDR2 ANQGSEA. The CDR3 DNA is TGCAGCGTTGAAAGGAGGGGGTCGGCTTTCTTT. Amino acids: CSVERRGSAFF.

The chain has TRBV12-3 or TRBV12-4 and TRBJ1-6, with TRBD1 matching 9 bases. The J segment lost 9 bases and the V segment lost 4 bases, leaving 4 bases of the junction unmatched. The CDR3 loop spans 14 amino acids. This CDR3 reads CASSSTGGVSPLHF. CDR3 nucleotide sequence: TGTGCCAGCAGTTCGACAGGGGGAGTTTCACCCCTCCACTTT.

Worth noting for this clonotype: One end of the junction does not line up with germline, which may come from a read error. The DNA of the CDR3 is TGTGCCGGCAGCACGACCTATACTAGACAGGGGGCAAGGCAGCCCCAGCATTTT. It yields the protein CAGSTTYTRQGARQPQHF. The chain couples TRBV5-5 to TRBJ1-5, with 10 bases identical to TRBD1. Looked up from germline, CDR1 is SGHKS and CDR2 is YYEKEE (reference sequence). The CDR3 contains 18 residues.

This clonotype was detected many times. V and J are TRBV10-3 and TRBJ1-2, with D uncertain. This CDR3 contains 12 residues. V shed 3 bases and J shed 3 bases, with 5 bases lying between them. The germline V gene has CDR1 ENHRY and CDR2 SYGVKD. CDR3 region: CAISDYDYGYTF. The DNA of the CDR3 is TGTGCCATCAGTGATTATGACTATGGCTACACCTTC.

This clonotype was recorded a few times. This chain uses TRBV11-3 with TRBJ2-7, with D possibly being TRBD2 (7 bases). The germline gives CDR1 SGHNT, CDR2 YENEEA. Trimming cost V 0 bases and J 7 bases, with 25 bases left between them. CDR3 length: 18 residues. This CDR3 reads CASSLESLGGRARREQYF. CDR3 DNA sequence: TGTGCCAGCAGCTTAGAGAGCCTAGGGGGGAGGGCCAGAAGGGAGCAGTACTTC.

This clonotype showed up just a few times. A junction end diverges from the germline sequence, so it may reflect a read error. The chain's CDR3 is CVSTLTSYEQYF. CDR3 coding DNA: TGTGTCAGCACCCTTACCTCCTACGAGCAGTACTTC. This chain links TRBV2 with TRBJ2-7; D is undetermined. Germline lookup yields CDR1 SNHLY and CDR2 FYNNEI. This CDR3 is 12 amino acids long.

This clonotype has more than one count but fewer than ten. The chain employs TRBV5-1 and TRBJ2-1; 7 bases fit TRBD2. V dropped 5 bases and J dropped 5; count of bases not matched to a gene: 13. From germline, CDR1 is SGHRS and CDR2 YFSETQ. There are 16 residues in the CDR3. The chain's CDR3 is CASRALGRGINNEQFF. CDR3 coding DNA: TGCGCCAGCAGGGCGTTGGGGCGGGGGATTAACAATGAGCAGTTCTTC.

The chain is built from TRBV5-1 and TRBJ2-7, with D possibly matching TRBD2 (6 bases). CDR1 is SGHRS and CDR2 is YFSETQ in the germline V gene. The CDR3 has 15 amino acids. Trimming pared 4 bases from V and 6 bases from J, leaving 20 bases between. As DNA, the CDR3 is TGCGCCAGCAGCCCTGGACTATCGCGGGATTCCGAGCAGTACTTC. This encodes CASSPGLSRDSEQYF. Together with reference TRBV5-1 and TRBJ2-7, the CDR3 gives the full variable domain: KAGVTQTPRYLIKTRGQQVTLSCSPISGHRSVSWYQQTPGQGLQFLFEYFSETQRNKGNFPGRFSGRQFSNSRSEMNVSTLELGDSALYLCASSPGLSRDSEQYFGPGTRLTVT.

This clonotype was seen more than once but under ten times. V usage is TRBV29-1 and J usage is TRBJ2-5; the D gene is possibly TRBD1 (5 bases). V lost 6 bases and J 5 bases, leaving 13 bases between the germline ends. The CDR3 covers 12 residues. CDR1 SQVTM and CDR2 ANQGSEA come from the germline V gene. The CDR3 here is CSVGPPRETQYF. The DNA for the CDR3 is TGCAGCGTGGGGCCTCCCCGGGAGACCCAGTACTTC. Full variable domain (missing parts from reference TRBV29-1 and TRBJ2-5): SAVISQKPSRDICQRGTSLTIQCQVDSQVTMMFWYRQQPGQSLTLIATANQGSEATYESGFVIDKFPISRPNLTFSTLTVSNMSPEDSSIYLCSVGPPRETQYFGPGTRLLVL.

Judged by abundance, this clonotype is medium-sized. The rearrangement uses TRBV18 and TRBJ1-2; no clear D gene. Trimming left V 1 base short and J 6 bases short, with 6 bases between. CDR1 and CDR2 (germline): KGHSH, LQKENI. This CDR3 region has 12 residues. The CDR3 DNA is TGTGCCAGCTCACCACAGGGCAATGGCTACACCTTC. Translation: CASSPQGNGYTF.

There are a few counts of this clonotype. This chain joins TRBV7-9 and TRBJ2-1, with 8 bases that match TRBD2. CDR1 and CDR2 (germline): SEHNR, FQNEAQ (reference sequence). This CDR3 region has 18 residues. V was clipped by 0 bases and J by 4 bases; unmatched bases: 11. The CDR3 bases are TGTGCCAGCAGCTTAGCGTTGGGGTTCCAGCGGGAGTACAATGAGCAGTTCTTC. Residues: CASSLALGFQREYNEQFF.

The V and J genes are TRBV20-1 and TRBJ2-7; possible D gene TRBD2, 6 bases. The CDR3 extends over 14 amino acids. Germline loops: CDR1 DFQATT, CDR2 SNEGSKA (reference sequence). Trimming cost V 0 bases and J 3 bases, with 12 bases left between them. The CDR3 DNA reads TGCAGTGCTAGAGACGGGAGCACTCACTACGAGCAGTACTTC. This codes for CSARDGSTHYEQYF.